A single sample gave rise to the 31 T cell receptor beta chains below, sequenced in a study of T-cell reconstitution after alpha-beta-depleted transplantation in children. During its preparation, the TCRbeta library received unique molecular identifiers. MiXCR, run by TCRdb on the PCR reads, gives a single entry per CDR3 protein. The sample includes approximately 650,000 distinct CDR3 sequences, roughly 13% of them seen just once. Sequencing was performed on PBMCs, taken before TCRalphabeta/CD19-depleted stem cell transplant. These receptors were taken from a girl aged 2 to 10 with congenital amegakaryocytic thrombocytopenia, due to receive a stem cell transplant.

This chain uses TRBV5-1 with TRBJ2-1, with D unclear. The CDR3 consists of 15 residues. V lost 4 bases and J lost 6, with 17 bases in between. Germline CDR1 is SGHRS and CDR2 is YFSETQ. In DNA, the CDR3 is TGCGCCAGCAGCACCTCGGTCCTCCCGGGCAATGAGCAGTTCTTC. Protein: CASSTSVLPGNEQFF.

This clonotype was detected only a few times. This sequence joins TRBV29-1 and TRBJ2-1, with 9 bases fitting TRBD2. Germline CDR1 is SQVTM and CDR2 is ANQGSEA. Germline trimming cut 0 bases from V and 4 bases from J; bases unmatched to any gene: 16. This CDR3 spans 19 amino acids. The CDR3 region is CSVEESRGSGRRRYNEQFF. CDR3 sequence (DNA): TGCAGCGTTGAAGAGTCCCGCGGTAGCGGGAGAAGGAGGTACAATGAGCAGTTCTTC.

The J gene is TRBJ2-6, the V gene TRBV2; D is undetermined. This CDR3 spans 14 amino acids. Germline CDR1 reads SNHLY; CDR2 reads FYNNEI. Deletions cut 4 bases from V and 3 bases from J, with 7 bases between. CDR3 residues: CASSAWVGANVLTF. In nucleotides, the CDR3 is TGTGCCAGCAGTGCTTGGGTTGGGGCCAACGTCCTGACTTTC.

This clonotype was detected many times. The V gene is TRBV7-9, the J gene TRBJ2-1; 7 bases align to TRBD2. The trim removed 6 bases at V and 4 bases at J, leaving 12 bases unmatched. The CDR3 totals 16 residues. Germline-derived CDR1 and CDR2 are SEHNR and FQNEAQ (reference sequence). The CDR3 sequence: CASRPGAGELYNEQFF. The CDR3 nucleotides are TGTGCCAGCAGACCAGGTGCGGGGGAGCTATACAATGAGCAGTTCTTC.

This clonotype was seen at least ten times. V and J are TRBV4-1 and TRBJ2-7, with 8 nucleotides matching TRBD2. The CDR3 extends over 20 amino acids. J gave up 7 bases and V 0 bases, and 23 bases lay outside the gene matches. Germline CDR1 MGHRA, CDR2 YSYEKL. The CDR3 spells CASSQDFLGTLAVLRGEQYF. CDR3 coding DNA: TGCGCCAGCAGCCAAGATTTTTTGGGAACACTAGCGGTCCTCCGGGGGGAGCAGTACTTC.

The chain is built from TRBV5-1 and TRBJ2-7; D is possibly TRBD1 or TRBD2 (6 bases each). V was clipped by 0 bases and J by 5 bases, with 18 bases between them. The CDR3 is made up of 16 amino acids. Germline V CDR1 and CDR2: SGHRS, YFSETQ. CDR3: CASSLDGGRTPNEQYF. DNA of the CDR3: TGCGCCAGCAGCTTGGATGGGGGGCGAACCCCAAACGAGCAGTACTTC. The full variable domain, in which reference TRBV5-1 and TRBJ2-7 provide the parts outside the CDR3, is KAGVTQTPRYLIKTRGQQVTLSCSPISGHRSVSWYQQTPGQGLQFLFEYFSETQRNKGNFPGRFSGRQFSNSRSEMNVSTLELGDSALYLCASSLDGGRTPNEQYFGPGTRLTVT.

This clonotype was observed at least ten times. The chain uses TRBV20-1 and TRBJ2-2; 15 bases agree with TRBD2. Germline assignment: CDR1 DFQATT and CDR2 SNEGSKA (reference sequence). The CDR3 is made up of 19 amino acids. J was trimmed by 1 base and V by 0 bases; bases with no gene match: 6. The CDR3 here is CSARDGTSGRTWNTGELFF. CDR3 sequence (DNA): TGCAGTGCTAGAGATGGGACTAGCGGGAGGACCTGGAACACCGGGGAGCTGTTTTTT.

This clonotype was recorded a few times. J is TRBJ2-1 and V is TRBV2; 11 bases match TRBD2. Germline V gene lookup returns CDR1 SNHLY and CDR2 FYNNEI. Trimming took 3 bases from V and 7 from J; bases not matched to a gene: 8. The CDR3 extends over 16 amino acids. As DNA, the CDR3 is TGTGCCAGCAGTGATGTGGCTAGCGGGAGGCGGAATGAGCAGTTCTTC. Its protein is CASSDVASGRRNEQFF.

The table lists this clonotype with a few counts. The CDR3 nucleotides read TGCAGTGCTACCCCCTCTACGAAGCTGATCTTGGGAAGCTCCTACAATGAGCAGTTCTTC. It is translated as CSATPSTKLILGSSYNEQFF. The V gene is TRBV20-1, the J gene TRBJ2-1; D is unresolved. The CDR3 is made up of 20 amino acids. Trimming stripped 4 bases from V and 0 bases from J, with 28 bases between. Looked up from germline, CDR1 is DFQATT and CDR2 is SNEGSKA (reference sequence).

This clonotype was recorded many times. The V call is TRBV5-1, the J call TRBJ1-2, with TRBD1 matching over 11 bases. The V segment lost 4 bases and the J segment 0 bases; nucleotides outside the gene matches: 5. This CDR3 contains 16 residues. CDR1 is SGHRS, CDR2 YFSETQ, per germline. The CDR3 here is CASSTDRGRTNYGYTF. The DNA for the CDR3 is TGCGCCAGCAGCACGGACAGGGGGCGGACTAACTATGGCTACACCTTC.

In its sample, this clonotype was seen many times. This chain links TRBV19 with TRBJ1-5; D is ambiguous. There are 15 residues in the CDR3. V lost 3 bases and J lost 3, with 12 bases in between. Germline V lookup: CDR1 LNHDA, CDR2 SQIVND (reference sequence). CDR3: CASSMEQTINQPQHF. DNA for the CDR3: TGTGCCAGTAGTATGGAGCAGACAATCAATCAGCCCCAGCATTTT.

A few counts support this clonotype. V usage is TRBV5-1 and J usage is TRBJ2-1; 9 nucleotides align to TRBD2. After removal of 6 bases from V and 6 bases from J, the junction contained 10 bases not matched to a gene. This CDR3 comprises 15 residues. Germline V gene sequence: CDR1 SGHRS, CDR2 YFSETQ. For the CDR3, the DNA is TGCGCCAGCACTAGAAGGACTAGCGCTCCCAATGAGCAGTTCTTC. It encodes CASTRRTSAPNEQFF.

This clonotype was detected a few times. V is TRBV5-5 and J is TRBJ2-5; 10 bases agree with TRBD2. Germline V gene lookup returns CDR1 SGHKS and CDR2 YYEKEE (reference sequence). The junction had 9 bases not matched to a gene; V was cut back by 2 bases and J by 5 bases. This CDR3 has 16 amino acids. In nucleotides, the CDR3 is TGTGCCAGCAGCTTAGGGACTAGCGATATATCGGAGACCCAGTACTTC. It encodes CASSLGTSDISETQYF.

As to this clonotype: A clone one base away is much larger, so this may be a read error. V gene TRBV20-1 combines with J gene TRBJ1-1; D remains unclear. CDR3 size: 11 residues. Germline V lookup: CDR1 DFQATT, CDR2 SNEGSKA (reference sequence). V was shortened by 6 bases and J by 4 bases, with 9 bases between the two germline ends. The CDR3 region has the DNA TGCAGTGCCGGGTGGGGCACTGAAGCTTTCTTT. Its translation is CSAGWGTEAFF.

This clonotype was recorded at least ten times. The DNA for the CDR3 is TGCAGTGCTAGTATGTCGGGAAAGGAGCAGTTCTTC. Protein: CSASMSGKEQFF. V gene TRBV20-1 combines with J gene TRBJ2-1; tentative D call: TRBD2 (5 bases). V dropped 3 bases and J dropped 10 bases, with 13 bases sitting between them. Germline V gives CDR1 DFQATT, CDR2 SNEGSKA (reference sequence). This CDR3 spans 12 amino acids.

Many counts were recorded for this clonotype. The chain couples TRBV7-8 to TRBJ2-1, with D perhaps being TRBD1 or TRBD2 (5 bases each). Germline CDR1 is SGHVS and CDR2 is FQNEAQ. CDR3 length: 12 residues. Trimming removed 1 base at V and 12 bases at J, with 10 bases between. The CDR3 region is CASSLDRDGQFF. The CDR3 DNA follows: TGTGCCAGCAGCTTAGACCGGGACGGGCAGTTCTTC.

This clonotype was recorded a few times. The rearrangement joins TRBV5-1 to TRBJ2-5; D unresolved. The CDR3 spans 15 residues. Trimming removed 1 base from V and 2 bases from J, with 12 bases in between. Germline V CDR1 and CDR2: SGHRS, YFSETQ. The CDR3 spells CASSLTQAEQETQYF. The CDR3 DNA reads as TGCGCCAGCAGCTTGACTCAAGCTGAGCAAGAGACCCAGTACTTC.

There are a few counts of this clonotype. The chain carries TRBV15 and TRBJ1-3; D gene uncertain. Trimming removed 3 bases at V and 7 bases at J, with 19 bases between. The CDR3 is 16 residues long. Germline CDR1 and CDR2: LNHNV and YYDKDF (reference sequence). Here the CDR3 DNA reads TGTGCCACCAGCAGGGGGTCGGTGCGGCTCGAGAACACCATATATTTT. It yields the protein CATSRGSVRLENTIYF.

The chain uses TRBV5-1 and TRBJ2-7; 9 nucleotides match TRBD2. CDR1 and CDR2 from the germline V gene are SGHRS and YFSETQ. The CDR3 runs to 17 residues. Trimming at V came to 0 bases and at J to 2 bases, leaving 9 bases not matched to a gene. CDR3 amino acids: CASSLALPSSGAYEQYF. The CDR3, as DNA: TGCGCCAGCAGCTTGGCGCTTCCTTCTAGCGGGGCCTACGAGCAGTACTTC.

Many counts were recorded for this clonotype. The V gene is TRBV6-1, the J gene TRBJ1-1; the D gene is possibly TRBD1 (5 bases). Germline V CDR1 and CDR2: MNHNS, SASEGT. The V gene lost 7 bases and the J gene lost 1 base, with 10 bases spanning the gap. The CDR3 has 13 amino acids. CDR3 residues: CASTDSWNTEAFF. In nucleotides, the CDR3 is TGTGCCAGCACCGACAGCTGGAACACTGAAGCTTTCTTT.

This clonotype was seen once. The DNA of the CDR3 is TGTGCCAGCAGCTCCGGGGCCACGAAGTCGTACGAGCAGTACTTC. It translates to CASSSGATKSYEQYF. The rearrangement uses TRBV7-6 and TRBJ2-7; either TRBD1 or TRBD2 may supply D (5 bases each). The CDR3 runs 15 residues. Trimming took 4 bases from V and 4 from J, leaving 17 bases between them. CDR1 SGHVS and CDR2 FNYEAQ come from the germline V gene.

This clonotype was counted only a few times. This chain joins TRBV3-1 and TRBJ1-1; unclear D gene. Germline assignment: CDR1 LGHDT and CDR2 YNNKEL (reference sequence). The CDR3 is 14 amino acids. V shed 5 bases and J shed 1 base, with 11 bases lying between them. CDR3 protein: CASSYSSRNTEAFF. DNA of the CDR3: TGTGCCAGCAGCTACAGCAGCCGGAACACTGAAGCTTTCTTT.

In this sample, this clonotype turned up many times. This chain links TRBV20-1 with TRBJ1-2; D is ambiguous. The V gene's germline CDR1 is DFQATT and CDR2 SNEGSKA (reference sequence). The CDR3 covers 8 residues. The CDR3 protein is CRAYGYTF. In DNA form, the CDR3 reads TGCAGGGCCTATGGCTACACCTTC.

This clonotype was seen ten or more times. The J gene is TRBJ2-1, the V gene TRBV12-3 or TRBV12-4; 7 positions match TRBD2. The CDR3 has 16 amino acids. V lost 5 bases to trimming and J lost 0 bases; unmatched junction nucleotides: 7. The CDR3 loop is CASSRRAGPSYNEQFF. The DNA of the CDR3 is TGTGCCAGCAGTCGACGAGCGGGACCCTCCTACAATGAGCAGTTCTTC.

This clonotype came up many times. This chain joins TRBV7-3 and TRBJ2-3, with 11 bases identical to TRBD2. V shed 5 bases, J shed 2 bases, and the junction held 6 bases outside the gene matches. The length of the CDR3 is 16 residues. CDR1 and CDR2 (germline): SGHTA, FQGTGA. The CDR3 DNA follows: TGTGCCAGCAGCCACGGGACTAGCGGAGACACAGATACGCAGTATTTT. Translation: CASSHGTSGDTDTQYF.

This clonotype has at least ten counts. The chain couples TRBV29-1 to TRBJ1-1; unclear D gene. Germline V lookup: CDR1 SQVTM, CDR2 ANQGSEA. The ends were cut back, 7 bases at V and 2 bases at J, with 26 bases in the middle. The CDR3 loop spans 17 amino acids. In DNA form, the CDR3 reads TGCAGCGCCCGGGTTGGGCTTGTTTTTCCTGACAACACTGAAGCTTTCTTT. Its protein is CSARVGLVFPDNTEAFF.

This clonotype has just a few counts. The V gene is TRBV30, the J gene TRBJ2-7; the D call may be TRBD1 or TRBD2 (5 bases each). V lost 7 bases and J 6 bases, leaving 16 bases between the germline ends. The V gene's germline CDR1 is GTSNPN and CDR2 SVGIG (reference sequence). The CDR3 is 12 residues long. The CDR3: CAFGASSGEQYF. CDR3 DNA: TGTGCCTTCGGGGCTTCGTCGGGCGAGCAGTACTTC.

This clonotype turned up a few times. The gene calls are TRBV29-1 and TRBJ2-1; TRBD2 aligns across 12 bases. This CDR3 spans 14 amino acids. CDR1 is SQVTM, CDR2 ANQGSEA, per germline. The V segment lost 4 bases and the J segment 10 bases; nucleotides outside the gene matches: 8. CDR3 in amino acids: CSVALTSGSREQFF. CDR3 DNA: TGCAGCGTTGCCTTGACTAGCGGGAGCAGGGAGCAGTTCTTC.

In this sample, this clonotype turned up many times. This sequence joins TRBV28 and TRBJ2-1, with a weak D call TRBD2 (5 bases). The germline V gene has CDR1 MDHEN and CDR2 SYDVKM. The CDR3 loop spans 15 amino acids. The V end lost 3 bases, the J end lost 2 bases, and 11 bases lay between the germline ends. The DNA for the CDR3 is TGTGCCAGCAGTTTCCAGCGGCCCCCCTACAATGAGCAGTTCTTC. Translation: CASSFQRPPYNEQFF.

This chain joins TRBV3-1 and TRBJ2-2; unclear D gene. The CDR3 is made up of 12 amino acids. The germline V gene has CDR1 LGHDT and CDR2 YNNKEL (reference sequence). The V end was cut by 4 bases, the J end by 7 bases, with 7 bases between. DNA of the CDR3: TGTGCCAGCAGCCTCCCTTTCGGGGAGCTGTTTTTT. This encodes CASSLPFGELFF.

Many counts were recorded for this clonotype. The chain has TRBV6-1 and TRBJ1-1; a possible D gene is TRBD1 (6 bases). Looked up from germline, CDR1 is MNHNS and CDR2 is SASEGT. V was shortened by 10 bases and J by 2 bases, with 14 bases between the two germline ends. This CDR3 has 13 amino acids. The CDR3: CATSGAGNTEAFF. CDR3 nucleotides: TGTGCCACCTCGGGGGCAGGAAACACTGAAGCTTTCTTT.